These T cell receptor beta chains were read from a single sample in a study of cytomegalovirus exposure and HLA in healthy donors. TCRdb keeps only in-frame clones here, not all; method: immunoSEQ multiplex PCR. The sample has 110,000 or so clones; about 13% are singletons. The source material was PBMCs. The origin of the receptors is a man aged 35 to 55 in good health and CMV-seropositive. Each CDR3 is given with its conserved first and last residue. Fields, in order: V gene, J gene, clone size, D gene, CDR3 protein, CDR3 DNA. A D gene is named only where the DNA matches it firmly. Clone size appears in some rows only: once, few, many, or a class for an expanded clone.

V gene: TRBV27
J gene: TRBJ1-1
clone size: -
D gene: TRBD1
CDR3 protein: CASTDLPGQGDGTEAFF
CDR3 DNA: TGTGCCAGCACCGACCTCCCGGGACAGGGGGATGGTACTGAAGCTTTCTTT

V gene: TRBV11-2
J gene: TRBJ2-7
clone size: few
D gene: TRBD1
CDR3 protein: CASSSRGQGRVYEQYF
CDR3 DNA: TGTGCCAGCAGCTCGAGAGGACAGGGCAGGGTCTACGAGCAGTACTTC

V gene: TRBV19
J gene: TRBJ1-4
clone size: few
D gene: -
CDR3 protein: CASSNRRTNEKLFF
CDR3 DNA: TGTGCCAGTAGTAACAGGAGAACTAATGAAAAACTGTTTTTT

V gene: TRBV11-2
J gene: TRBJ1-2
clone size: -
D gene: -
CDR3 protein: CASSTQGSLYGYTF
CDR3 DNA: TGTGCCAGCAGCACCCAGGGTAGCCTCTATGGCTACACCTTC

V gene: TRBV2
J gene: TRBJ2-7
clone size: -
D gene: -
CDR3 protein: CASSGGGGPIYEQYF
CDR3 DNA: TGTGCCAGCAGTGGGGGAGGGGGACCCATCTACGAGCAGTACTTC

V gene: TRBV11-2
J gene: TRBJ2-3
clone size: few
D gene: -
CDR3 protein: CASQSLASTDTQYF
CDR3 DNA: TGTGCCAGCCAGTCTCTGGCTAGCACAGATACGCAGTATTTT

V gene: TRBV6-6
J gene: TRBJ2-2
clone size: -
D gene: TRBD2
CDR3 protein: CASSSSGRIAGELFF
CDR3 DNA: TGTGCCAGCAGCTCTAGCGGGAGAATCGCCGGGGAGCTGTTTTTT

V gene: TRBV6-5
J gene: TRBJ2-4
clone size: -
D gene: TRBD1
CDR3 protein: CASSGDRSIQYF
CDR3 DNA: TGTGCCAGCAGCGGGGACAGGAGCATTCAGTACTTC

V gene: TRBV7-9
J gene: TRBJ1-1
clone size: -
D gene: -
CDR3 protein: CASSSLTGMNTEAFF
CDR3 DNA: TGTGCCAGCAGCTCTCTGACAGGAATGAACACTGAAGCTTTCTTT

V gene: TRBV7-3
J gene: TRBJ2-2
clone size: few
D gene: -
CDR3 protein: CASSMRETGELFF
CDR3 DNA: TGTGCCAGCAGTATGCGGGAAACCGGGGAGCTGTTTTTT

V gene: TRBV6-1
J gene: TRBJ2-5
clone size: -
D gene: TRBD1
CDR3 protein: CASRETGIETQYF
CDR3 DNA: TGTGCCAGCAGGGAGACAGGGATTGAGACCCAGTACTTC

V gene: TRBV6-5
J gene: TRBJ1-2
clone size: -
D gene: TRBD1
CDR3 protein: CASSSRTGRHGYTF
CDR3 DNA: TGTGCCAGCAGTTCCCGGACAGGACGACATGGCTACACCTTC

V gene: TRBV18
J gene: TRBJ1-1
clone size: -
D gene: TRBD1
CDR3 protein: CASSPQGQGYREAFF
CDR3 DNA: TGTGCCAGCTCACCCCAAGGACAGGGCTATCGTGAAGCTTTCTTT

V gene: TRBV2
J gene: TRBJ2-7
clone size: -
D gene: TRBD1
CDR3 protein: CASSRDRTSNEQYF
CDR3 DNA: TGTGCCAGCAGTAGGGACAGGACAAGTAACGAGCAGTACTTC

V gene: TRBV7-3
J gene: TRBJ1-4
clone size: -
D gene: TRBD1
CDR3 protein: CASSSTGGLEKLFF
CDR3 DNA: TGTGCCAGCAGCTCTACAGGGGGTTTAGAAAAACTGTTTTTT

V gene: TRBV19
J gene: TRBJ2-7
clone size: few
D gene: TRBD2
CDR3 protein: CASGRELAGSYEQYF
CDR3 DNA: TGTGCCAGCGGCCGGGAACTAGCGGGATCCTACGAGCAGTACTTC

V gene: TRBV6-5
J gene: TRBJ1-1
clone size: few
D gene: TRBD1
CDR3 protein: CASSRDRANTEAFF
CDR3 DNA: TGTGCCAGCAGCCGGGACAGGGCGAACACTGAAGCTTTCTTT

V gene: TRBV10-3
J gene: TRBJ2-7
clone size: -
D gene: TRBD2
CDR3 protein: CATMNLAGEASSYEQYF
CDR3 DNA: TGTGCCACAATGAATCTAGCGGGTGAAGCCAGCTCCTACGAGCAGTACTTC

V gene: TRBV7-9
J gene: TRBJ1-4
clone size: few
D gene: TRBD1
CDR3 protein: CASSPGQVNEKLFF
CDR3 DNA: TGTGCCAGCAGCCCGGGACAGGTTAATGAAAAACTGTTTTTT

V gene: TRBV6-5
J gene: TRBJ2-2
clone size: few
D gene: -
CDR3 protein: CASSPRYTGELFF
CDR3 DNA: TGTGCCAGCAGCCCACGGTACACCGGGGAGCTGTTTTTT

V gene: TRBV27
J gene: TRBJ1-1
clone size: -
D gene: TRBD1
CDR3 protein: CASSRTGRMRTEAFF
CDR3 DNA: TGTGCCAGCAGTCGGACAGGGCGGATGAGGACTGAAGCTTTCTTT

V gene: TRBV5-8
J gene: TRBJ1-2
clone size: few
D gene: TRBD1
CDR3 protein: CASGTGGDYGYTF
CDR3 DNA: TGTGCCAGTGGGACAGGGGGGGACTATGGCTACACCTTC

V gene: TRBV4-3
J gene: TRBJ2-7
clone size: medium-sized
D gene: -
CDR3 protein: CASSQAAERPSSYEQYF
CDR3 DNA: TGCGCCAGCAGCCAAGCGGCGGAGCGCCCCAGCTCCTACGAGCAGTACTTC

V gene: TRBV9
J gene: TRBJ2-2
clone size: few
D gene: TRBD2
CDR3 protein: CASSVLSGRPGELFF
CDR3 DNA: TGTGCCAGCAGCGTCCTTAGCGGGAGGCCCGGGGAGCTGTTTTTT

V gene: TRBV19
J gene: TRBJ1-5
clone size: -
D gene: -
CDR3 protein: CASSTARGGAQPQHF
CDR3 DNA: TGTGCCAGTAGCACGGCCCGGGGAGGGGCTCAGCCCCAGCATTTT

V gene: TRBV5-4
J gene: TRBJ1-1
clone size: few
D gene: -
CDR3 protein: CASSFRDRAFF
CDR3 DNA: TGTGCCAGCAGCTTTCGAGATCGGGCTTTCTTT

V gene: TRBV7-6
J gene: TRBJ2-5
clone size: few
D gene: -
CDR3 protein: CASSSLVRGGETQYF
CDR3 DNA: TGTGCCAGCAGCTCCCTGGTCCGGGGTGGGGAGACCCAGTACTTC

V gene: TRBV4-1
J gene: TRBJ1-5
clone size: -
D gene: TRBD1
CDR3 protein: CASSLGTGDQPQHF
CDR3 DNA: TGCGCCAGCAGCCTCGGGACAGGGGACCAGCCCCAGCATTTT

V gene: TRBV5-4
J gene: TRBJ2-1
clone size: -
D gene: TRBD2
CDR3 protein: CASSLGGNSYNEQFF
CDR3 DNA: TGTGCCAGCAGTTTGGGAGGGAATTCCTACAATGAGCAGTTCTTC

V gene: TRBV13
J gene: TRBJ1-3
clone size: few
D gene: -
CDR3 protein: CASGSLRSGVLGNTIYF
CDR3 DNA: TGTGCCAGCGGGAGTCTGCGCAGCGGGGTGCTGGGAAACACCATATATTTT

V gene: TRBV28
J gene: TRBJ1-3
clone size: -
D gene: TRBD1
CDR3 protein: CASSFNRGPPYSGNTIYF
CDR3 DNA: TGTGCCAGCAGTTTTAACAGGGGGCCCCCCTACTCTGGAAACACCATATATTTT

V gene: TRBV7-9
J gene: TRBJ2-7
clone size: -
D gene: -
CDR3 protein: CASTLRGEQYF
CDR3 DNA: TGTGCCAGCACTCTCCGAGGGGAGCAGTACTTC

V gene: TRBV19
J gene: TRBJ2-5
clone size: -
D gene: -
CDR3 protein: CATPREEGHQETQYF
CDR3 DNA: TGTGCCACTCCTCGTGAGGAGGGGCACCAAGAGACCCAGTACTTC

V gene: TRBV7-9
J gene: TRBJ2-1
clone size: -
D gene: -
CDR3 protein: CASSYLGAEQFF
CDR3 DNA: TGTGCCAGCAGCTATTTGGGGGCTGAGCAGTTCTTC

V gene: TRBV27
J gene: TRBJ2-1
clone size: few
D gene: -
CDR3 protein: CASSLLLVRDEQFF
CDR3 DNA: TGTGCCAGCAGTTTACTTTTGGTGCGTGATGAGCAGTTCTTC

V gene: TRBV4-1
J gene: TRBJ1-2
clone size: few
D gene: TRBD1
CDR3 protein: CASSQGQGALGDGYTF
CDR3 DNA: TGCGCCAGCAGCCAGGGTCAGGGGGCACTAGGGGATGGCTACACCTTC

V gene: TRBV19
J gene: TRBJ1-1
clone size: few
D gene: TRBD1
CDR3 protein: CASSRDRNTEAFF
CDR3 DNA: TGTGCCAGTAGCCGGGACAGAAACACTGAAGCTTTCTTT

V gene: TRBV7-9
J gene: TRBJ2-3
clone size: few
D gene: -
CDR3 protein: CASSLGGNPSDTQYF
CDR3 DNA: TGTGCCAGCAGCTTAGGCGGAAACCCCTCAGATACGCAGTATTTT

V gene: TRBV7-8
J gene: TRBJ2-1
clone size: few
D gene: -
CDR3 protein: CASSLIGGYTSDEQFF
CDR3 DNA: TGTGCCAGCAGCTTAATTGGCGGATACACATCCGATGAGCAGTTCTTC

V gene: TRBV5-1
J gene: TRBJ2-5
clone size: -
D gene: -
CDR3 protein: CASSVALGGFQETQYF
CDR3 DNA: TGCGCCAGCAGCGTGGCCTTGGGGGGTTTCCAAGAGACCCAGTACTTC

V gene: TRBV4-1
J gene: TRBJ2-1
clone size: few
D gene: TRBD1
CDR3 protein: CASSLLGQGSDNEQFF
CDR3 DNA: TGCGCCAGCAGCCTTCTGGGACAGGGATCGGACAATGAGCAGTTCTTC

V gene: TRBV30
J gene: TRBJ2-3
clone size: -
D gene: -
CDR3 protein: CAWSRSGFTDTQYF
CDR3 DNA: TGTGCCTGGAGTCGTTCAGGGTTCACAGATACGCAGTATTTT

V gene: TRBV30
J gene: TRBJ2-7
clone size: -
D gene: TRBD1
CDR3 protein: CAWSVIRQGQTYF
CDR3 DNA: TGTGCCTGGAGTGTAATTCGCCAGGGACAGACTTATTTC

V gene: TRBV25-1
J gene: TRBJ1-1
clone size: few
D gene: TRBD1
CDR3 protein: CASRLDRVAEAFF
CDR3 DNA: TGTGCCAGCAGACTGGACAGGGTCGCTGAAGCTTTCTTT

V gene: TRBV6-1
J gene: TRBJ2-7
clone size: few
D gene: -
CDR3 protein: CASEFSGAYEQYF
CDR3 DNA: TGTGCCAGCGAATTCTCGGGTGCCTACGAGCAGTACTTC

V gene: TRBV5-1
J gene: TRBJ2-5
clone size: few
D gene: TRBD1
CDR3 protein: CASSWGGQGEETQYF
CDR3 DNA: TGCGCCAGCAGCTGGGGGGGACAGGGGGAAGAGACCCAGTACTTC

V gene: TRBV27
J gene: TRBJ2-1
clone size: -
D gene: -
CDR3 protein: CASSLFSGAERGEQFF
CDR3 DNA: TGTGCCAGCAGTTTATTTTCGGGAGCAGAGAGGGGTGAGCAGTTCTTC

V gene: TRBV27
J gene: TRBJ1-2
clone size: few
D gene: -
CDR3 protein: CASSTDRNYGYTF
CDR3 DNA: TGTGCCAGCAGTACGGACAGAAACTATGGCTACACCTTC

V gene: TRBV4-1
J gene: TRBJ2-2
clone size: few
D gene: TRBD1
CDR3 protein: CASSQASTGTANTGELFF
CDR3 DNA: TGCGCCAGCAGCCAAGCGAGTACCGGGACAGCGAACACCGGGGAGCTGTTTTTT

V gene: TRBV5-4
J gene: TRBJ2-7
clone size: -
D gene: TRBD2
CDR3 protein: CASSLNGRTYF
CDR3 DNA: TGTGCCAGCAGCTTGAACGGGAGGACGTACTTC

V gene: TRBV6-1
J gene: TRBJ1-2
clone size: few
D gene: -
CDR3 protein: CASKLSGDYGYTF
CDR3 DNA: TGTGCCAGCAAGCTATCAGGGGACTATGGCTACACCTTC

V gene: TRBV10-3
J gene: TRBJ2-5
clone size: -
D gene: TRBD2
CDR3 protein: CAISAGGGRETQYF
CDR3 DNA: TGTGCCATCAGTGCGGGGGGAGGACGGGAGACCCAGTACTTC

V gene: TRBV5-1
J gene: TRBJ2-7
clone size: once
D gene: TRBD1
CDR3 protein: CASSRDRGRYYEQYF
CDR3 DNA: TGCGCCAGCAGTCGGGACAGGGGGCGATACTACGAGCAGTACTTC

V gene: TRBV10-3
J gene: TRBJ2-7
clone size: few
D gene: -
CDR3 protein: CATQSHRENGEQYF
CDR3 DNA: TGTGCCACCCAGTCCCACCGGGAGAATGGCGAGCAGTACTTC

V gene: TRBV29-1
J gene: TRBJ2-5
clone size: -
D gene: -
CDR3 protein: CSVGQRALETQYF
CDR3 DNA: TGCAGCGTCGGACAGAGGGCCCTGGAGACCCAGTACTTC